The rows below give T cell receptor beta chains drawn from one sample of a study of identical twins. TCRdb called the 5' RACE reads again in MiXCR, with one record for every CDR3 protein. The data hold 400,000 to 600,000 distinct CDR3 sequences, with approximately 20% observed a single time. The sample was also reused in another study, on yellow fever vaccine responses in identical twins.

The material sequenced was CD4+ T cells sorted from blood. The receptors were gathered from a woman in her late teens or twenties in good health. Each CDR3 is given without its conserved first and last residue. A clone size is listed for some rows: how often the clone was seen (once, few, many), or a class if it is expanded.

clone size	V gene	J gene	CDR3 protein
few	TRBV9	TRBJ2-6	ASSPRPGTWSGANVLT
few	TRBV7-9	TRBJ2-7	ASSLGPSGLAYEQY
-	TRBV18	TRBJ1-2	ASSPQSGGYT
-	TRBV20-1	TRBJ2-1	SARGLAGINEQF
-	TRBV3-1	TRBJ2-2	ASSQVSGQIHTGELF
-	TRBV20-1	TRBJ2-7	SAWVQQDYEQY
-	TRBV24-1	TRBJ2-2	ATSDPDRANTGELF
-	TRBV20-1	TRBJ2-5	SAAPLAGGEETQY
-	TRBV7-7	TRBJ2-5	ASSLRTGVETQY
few	TRBV14	TRBJ2-7	ASGYPLGEQY
few	TRBV12-3/TRBV12-4	TRBJ1-4	ASGVQGSNEKLF
few	TRBV3-1	TRBJ2-7	ASSQAHEQY
few	TRBV5-1	TRBJ2-3	ASSPWGTHNTDTQY
few	TRBV29-1	TRBJ2-7	SVEGVAYEQY
-	TRBV29-1	TRBJ2-3	SVDQGKDTQY
-	TRBV9	TRBJ2-3	ASSVTPQGDTQY
-	TRBV28	TRBJ2-1	ASSPQGGLAFHEQF
-	TRBV20-1	TRBJ2-3	SARQFRDTQY
-	TRBV12-3/TRBV12-4	TRBJ2-3	ASSYRDFADTQY
-	TRBV7-2	TRBJ2-7	ASSLETSGRSYEQY
few	TRBV27	TRBJ1-5	ASRSDGAFGGPQH
few	TRBV12-3/TRBV12-4	TRBJ2-7	ASSFSLRTGPSYEQY
-	TRBV18	TRBJ1-1	ASSPWRELNTEAF
-	TRBV7-8	TRBJ1-2	ASSLTGLQGYT
few	TRBV3-1	TRBJ1-6	ASSQPDRGRSPLH
many	TRBV29-1	TRBJ2-2	SVEQGSNTGELF
few	TRBV7-3	TRBJ2-3	ASSLIAAFSTDTQY
-	TRBV5-1	TRBJ2-2	ASSLARLAGGNTGELF
few	TRBV6-2/TRBV6-3	TRBJ1-1	ASTPRGGGGTEAF
-	TRBV20-1	TRBJ2-1	SVPGDGPPNEQF
few	TRBV9	TRBJ1-1	ASSINTGSSTEAF
-	TRBV27	TRBJ2-3	ASSPRLAGGLRSQY
few	TRBV5-1	TRBJ2-3	ASSFGTSGLDTQY
few	TRBV28	TRBJ2-5	ASMTVETQY
few	TRBV5-1	TRBJ2-2	ASSPRDSNTGELF
-	TRBV9	TRBJ2-5	ASSVGGWGETQY
-	TRBV7-9	TRBJ2-3	ASSPTGLAGITDTQY
-	TRBV2	TRBJ2-2	ASREAWGAPGELF
few	TRBV19	TRBJ2-1	ATSSGISSYNEQF
few	TRBV18	TRBJ2-4	ASSPPGGLAKNIQY
-	TRBV3-1	TRBJ2-5	ASSPPAGGPRETQY
-	TRBV5-1	TRBJ1-1	ASSPGQGMMNTEAF
few	TRBV12-3/TRBV12-4	TRBJ2-7	ASKTSSAGSVHEQY
-	TRBV12-3/TRBV12-4	TRBJ2-1	ASRRGGAGAYNEQF
few	TRBV12-3/TRBV12-4	TRBJ1-2	ASSEVAYGYT
-	TRBV29-1	TRBJ2-2	SVKGETGRNTGELF
-	TRBV6-1	TRBJ2-1	ASRTGLAGAGYNEQF
few	TRBV7-2	TRBJ1-6	ASIPRRGNSPLH